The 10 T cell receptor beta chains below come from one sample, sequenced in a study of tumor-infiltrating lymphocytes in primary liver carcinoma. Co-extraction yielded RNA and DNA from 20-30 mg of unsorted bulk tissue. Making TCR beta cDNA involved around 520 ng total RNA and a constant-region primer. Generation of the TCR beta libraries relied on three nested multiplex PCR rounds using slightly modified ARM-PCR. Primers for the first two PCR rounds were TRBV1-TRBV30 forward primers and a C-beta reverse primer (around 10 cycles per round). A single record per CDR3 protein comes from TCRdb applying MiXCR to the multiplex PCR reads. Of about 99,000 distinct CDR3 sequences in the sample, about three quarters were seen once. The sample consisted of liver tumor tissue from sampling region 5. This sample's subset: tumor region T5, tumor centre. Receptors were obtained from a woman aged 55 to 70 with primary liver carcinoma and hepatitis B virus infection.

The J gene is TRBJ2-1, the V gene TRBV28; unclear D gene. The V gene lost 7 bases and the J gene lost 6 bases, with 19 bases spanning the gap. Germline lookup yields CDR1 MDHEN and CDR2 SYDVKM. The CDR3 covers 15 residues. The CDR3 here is CASKSRLVLSNEQFF. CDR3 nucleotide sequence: TGTGCCAGCAAGTCGAGACTGGTATTATCCAATGAGCAGTTCTTC.

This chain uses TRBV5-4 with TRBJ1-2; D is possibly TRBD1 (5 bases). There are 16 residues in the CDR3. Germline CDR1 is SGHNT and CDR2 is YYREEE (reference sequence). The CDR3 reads CVNSLAPRGTGYGYTF. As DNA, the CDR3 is TGTGTCAACAGCTTGGCTCCACGCGGGACTGGATATGGCTACACCTTC. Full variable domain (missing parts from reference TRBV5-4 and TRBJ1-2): ETGVTQSPTHLIKTRGQQVTLRCSSQSGHNTVSWYQQALGQGPQFIFQYYREEENGRGNFPPRFSGLQFPNYSSELNVNALELDDSALYLCVNSLAPRGTGYGYTFGSGTRLTVV.

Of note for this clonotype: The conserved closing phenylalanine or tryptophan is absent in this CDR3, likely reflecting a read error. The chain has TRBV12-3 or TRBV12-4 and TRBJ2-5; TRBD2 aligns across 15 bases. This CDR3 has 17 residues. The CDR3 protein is CVSRGLAGGPRVEDQYL. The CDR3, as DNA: TGTGTCAGCAGAGGACTAGCGGGAGGGCCAAGAGTAGAAGACCAGTACCTC.

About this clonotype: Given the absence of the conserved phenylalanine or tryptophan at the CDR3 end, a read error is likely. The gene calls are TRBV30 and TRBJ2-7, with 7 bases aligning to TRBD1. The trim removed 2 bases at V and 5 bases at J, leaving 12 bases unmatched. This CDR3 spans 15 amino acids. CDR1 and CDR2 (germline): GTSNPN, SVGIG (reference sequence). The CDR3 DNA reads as TGTGCCTGGAGTAGACAGGGAAGCCGCGCGAACGAGCAGTACTTA. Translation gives CAWSRQGSRANEQYL.

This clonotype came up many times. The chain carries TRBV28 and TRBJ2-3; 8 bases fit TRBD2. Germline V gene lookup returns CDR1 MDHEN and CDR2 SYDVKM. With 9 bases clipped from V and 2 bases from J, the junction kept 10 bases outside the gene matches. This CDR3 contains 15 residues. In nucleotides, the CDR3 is TGTGCCAGTGGGGACTGGCGGGAGGTCACAGATACGCAGTATTTT. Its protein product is CASGDWREVTDTQYF.

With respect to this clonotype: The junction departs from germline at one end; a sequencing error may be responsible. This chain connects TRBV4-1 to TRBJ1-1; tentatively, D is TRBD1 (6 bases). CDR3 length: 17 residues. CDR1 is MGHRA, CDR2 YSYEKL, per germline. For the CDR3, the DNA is TGCGCCAGCAGCCAAGATGGGTCGGGGACACGGAACACTGAAACTTTGTTT. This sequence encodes CASSQDGSGTRNTETLF.

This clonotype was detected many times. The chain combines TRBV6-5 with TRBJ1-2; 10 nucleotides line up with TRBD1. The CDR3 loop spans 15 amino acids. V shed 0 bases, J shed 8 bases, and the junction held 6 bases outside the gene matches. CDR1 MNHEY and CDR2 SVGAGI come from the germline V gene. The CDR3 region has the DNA TGTGCCAGCAGTTACTCCCGGACAGGGGGAATGGGCTACACCTTC. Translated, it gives CASSYSRTGGMGYTF.

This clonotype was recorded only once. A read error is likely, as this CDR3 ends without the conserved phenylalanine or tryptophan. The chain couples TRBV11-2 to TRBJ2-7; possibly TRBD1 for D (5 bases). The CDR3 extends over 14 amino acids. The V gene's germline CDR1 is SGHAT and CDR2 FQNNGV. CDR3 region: CACSSNCRVLEQYI. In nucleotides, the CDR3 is TGTGCCTGCAGCTCCAACTGCAGGGTTCTCGAGCAGTACATC.

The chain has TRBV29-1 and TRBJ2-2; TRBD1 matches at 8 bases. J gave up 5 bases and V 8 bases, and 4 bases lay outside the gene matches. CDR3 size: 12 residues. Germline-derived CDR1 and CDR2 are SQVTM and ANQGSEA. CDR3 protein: CSTRTGTGELFF. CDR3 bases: TGCAGCACTAGGACAGGGACCGGGGAGCTGTTTTTT.

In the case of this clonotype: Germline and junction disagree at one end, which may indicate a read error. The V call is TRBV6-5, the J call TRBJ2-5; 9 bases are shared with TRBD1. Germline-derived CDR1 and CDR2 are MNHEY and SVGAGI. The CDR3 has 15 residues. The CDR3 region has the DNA TGTGTCAGCTGTTATACAGGGGGCGGTGGGGAGACCCAGTACTTC. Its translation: CVSCYTGGGGETQYF.